This T cell receptor (beta chain) derives from a study of T-cell reconstitution after alpha-beta-depleted transplantation in children. It was with unique molecular identifiers that the TCRbeta library was prepared. From the PCR reads, TCRdb called clonotypes with MiXCR, one entry per CDR3 protein. The sample yields 250,000 to 350,000 distinct CDR3 sequences, over 8% seen once. V shed 1 base and J shed 0 bases, with 7 bases lying between them. CDR1 is SEHNR, CDR2 FQNEAQ, per germline (reference sequence). This CDR3 region has 16 residues. The V gene is TRBV7-9, the J gene TRBJ2-6; D is ambiguous. This TCR was recovered from a human donor who donated a stem cell graft to a child with SCID. Sequences were derived from PBMCs from the stem cell graft donor, sampled from the stem cell graft. CDR3 loop: CASSLVVGSGANVLTF. DNA for the CDR3: TGTGCCAGCAGCTTAGTAGTTGGCTCTGGGGCCAACGTCCTGACTTTC.